This T cell receptor (beta chain) originates from a study of beta chain features in type 1 diabetes. Points from the study as a whole: In all four CD4+ subsets, TCRB CDR3 length was significantly, moderately reduced in type 1 diabetes.

Germline V gene lookup returns CDR1 MNHEY and CDR2 SVGAGI. Trimming pared 1 base from V and 8 bases from J, leaving 11 bases between. The CDR3 is 14 amino acids. The authors took one heparinised blood draw, averaging about 110 mL, from each donor. This clone showed up just a few times. What it binds is unknown. Of the isolated RNA, all was reverse transcribed, and so the sequenced material was expressed TCRB transcripts. Sequencing of naive, central memory and regulatory T cell samples gave an average of around 3.6 million reads. Data came from immunoSEQ multiplex PCR; TCRdb stores just in-frame clones and leaves some out. The sample lists 100,000 to 150,000 clones, roughly 10% seen once, with around 0.75% in the top ten.

Sequencing was carried out using central memory CD4+ T cells from blood. The chain combines TRBV6-5 with TRBJ1-4; D unresolved. The receptor comes from a man aged 25-40 years with type 1 diabetes. In DNA form, the CDR3 reads TGTGCCAGCAGTTACTACGGTATTCGGGAAAAACTGTTTTTT. Its protein product is CASSYYGIREKLFF.